The 9 T cell receptor beta chains below come from one sample, sequenced in a study of T cells in Graves' hyperthyroidism and ophthalmopathy. Template material for amplifying TCR beta CDR3 regions consisted of RNA transcripts. When the TCR CDR3 underwent first-round RT-PCR, the HTBI primer set was used. MiXCR, applied by TCRdb to the multiplex PCR reads, yields one record per CDR3 protein. The table shows around 350,000 distinct CDR3 sequences, with under 15% occurring only once. The sequencing sample was made of blood. The receptor source for this set is a woman between 18 and 30 years old with Graves' hyperthyroidism.

This clonotype was recorded a few times. V gene TRBV3-1 combines with J gene TRBJ2-2; 9 nucleotides agree with TRBD1. The V gene's germline CDR1 is LGHDT and CDR2 YNNKEL (reference sequence). The CDR3 totals 16 residues. Germline trimming cut 5 bases from V and 3 bases from J; bases unmatched to any gene: 7. CDR3 sequence reads: CASSVGQGTHTGELFF. The CDR3 region has the DNA TGTGCCAGCAGCGTAGGACAGGGGACGCACACCGGGGAGCTGTTTTTT. The whole variable domain, remainder taken from reference TRBV3-1 and TRBJ2-2, is DTAVSQTPKYLVTQMGNDKSIKCEQNLGHDTMYWYKQDSKKFLKIMFSYNNKELIINETVPNRFSPKSPDKAHLNLHINSLELGDSAVYFCASSVGQGTHTGELFFGEGSRLTVL.

This clonotype was counted ten times or more. V is TRBV6-4 and J is TRBJ2-5; tentatively, D is TRBD1 or TRBD2 (6 bases each). The CDR3 length is 15 residues. CDR1 is MRHNA, CDR2 SNTAGT, per germline. V was pared by 3 bases and J by 2 bases, with 13 bases between. The CDR3 region has the DNA TGTGCCAGCAGTGAGACTGGAGGGGGACAAGAGACCCAGTACTTC. Translated, it gives CASSETGGGQETQYF.

This chain uses TRBV20-1 with TRBJ2-5; 10 nucleotides agree with TRBD2. Germline CDR1 is DFQATT and CDR2 is SNEGSKA (reference sequence). V lost 0 bases and J lost 5; bases outside the gene matches: 9. This CDR3 contains 16 residues. The CDR3 DNA sequence: TGCAGTGCTAGAGATTTCCGGAGCGGGGGGGCGGAGACCCAGTACTTC. Protein product: CSARDFRSGGAETQYF.

This sequence joins TRBV9 and TRBJ2-7; 7 bases align to TRBD2. In germline, CDR1 is SGDLS, CDR2 YYNGEE. V was clipped by 4 bases and J by 4 bases; unmatched bases: 8. The CDR3 spans 14 residues. The CDR3 bases are TGTGCCAGCAGCCCAGGGAGGGGAGTGTACGAGCAGTACTTC. Translation: CASSPGRGVYEQYF.

At least ten counts were recorded for this clonotype. The chain carries TRBV6-1 and TRBJ2-3; a possible D gene is TRBD2 (7 bases). V lost 6 bases, J lost 0 bases, and 19 bases lay in between. The CDR3 spans 17 residues. Looked up from germline, CDR1 is MNHNS and CDR2 is SASEGT. DNA for the CDR3: TGTGCCAGCAGCCACAGAGGTGGGGGGGCTAGCACAGATACGCAGTATTTT. Protein: CASSHRGGGASTDTQYF.

Ten or more counts support this clonotype. The V and J genes are TRBV12-3 or TRBV12-4 and TRBJ2-3; D is possibly TRBD2 (7 bases). The ends were cut back, 5 bases at V and 2 bases at J, with 17 bases in the middle. The CDR3 spans 16 residues. CDR3 protein: CASSQIHRGATDTQYF. CDR3 nucleotides: TGTGCCAGCAGTCAGATTCATCGGGGGGCCACAGATACGCAGTATTTT.

This clonotype was observed a handful of times. This rearrangement joins TRBV6-1 to TRBJ2-2; 8 nucleotides match TRBD2. The ends lost 8 bases at V and 2 bases at J; junction bases unmatched: 10. Germline-derived CDR1 and CDR2 are MNHNS and SASEGT. CDR3 length: 16 amino acids. The CDR3 DNA reads as TGTGCCAGCCTCTCGAAGCGGGGGCTCAACACCGGGGAGCTGTTTTTT. This encodes CASLSKRGLNTGELFF.

This clonotype appeared many times. The chain combines TRBV27 with TRBJ2-1, with 11 bases fitting TRBD2. Germline lookup yields CDR1 MNHEY and CDR2 SMNVEV (reference sequence). CDR3 length equals 15 residues. V shed 2 bases, J shed 7 bases, and the junction held 4 bases outside the gene matches. CDR3 region: CASSLKASGRNEQFF. CDR3 DNA: TGTGCCAGCAGTTTAAAGGCTAGCGGGAGGAATGAGCAGTTCTTC.

In this sample, this clonotype turned up many times. The chain couples TRBV18 to TRBJ1-1; a possible D gene is TRBD1 (6 bases). The CDR3 has 13 residues. The germline V and J ends were trimmed by 5 bases and 1 base, with 8 bases remaining between them. Germline CDR1 KGHSH, CDR2 LQKENI. The CDR3 bases are TGTGCCAGCTCAGGGGGACAGAACACTGAAGCTTTCTTT. It yields the protein CASSGGQNTEAFF. Drawing the rest from reference TRBV18 and TRBJ1-1, the complete variable domain is NAGVMQNPRHLVRRRGQEARLRCSPMKGHSHVYWYRQLPEEGLKFMVYLQKENIIDESGMPKERFSAEFPKEGPSILRIQQVVRGDSAAYFCASSGGQNTEAFFGQGTRLTVV.